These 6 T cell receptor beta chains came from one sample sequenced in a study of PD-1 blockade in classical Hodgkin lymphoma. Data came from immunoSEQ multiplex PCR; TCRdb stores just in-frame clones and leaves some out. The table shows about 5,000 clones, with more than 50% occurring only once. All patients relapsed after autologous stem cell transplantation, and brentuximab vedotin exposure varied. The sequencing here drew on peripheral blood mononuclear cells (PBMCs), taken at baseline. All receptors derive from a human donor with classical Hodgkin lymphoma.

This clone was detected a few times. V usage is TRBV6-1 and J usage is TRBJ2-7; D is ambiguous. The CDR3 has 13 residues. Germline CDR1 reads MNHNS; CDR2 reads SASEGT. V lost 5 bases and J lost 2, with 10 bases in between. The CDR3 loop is CASSWQATYEQYF. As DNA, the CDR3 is TGTGCCAGCAGTTGGCAGGCTACCTACGAGCAGTACTTC.

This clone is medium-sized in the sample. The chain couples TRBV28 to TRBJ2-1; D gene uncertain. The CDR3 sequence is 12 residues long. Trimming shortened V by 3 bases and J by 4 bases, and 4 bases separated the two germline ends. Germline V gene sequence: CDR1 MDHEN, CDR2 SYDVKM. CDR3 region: CASSLEYNEQFF. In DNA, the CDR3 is TGTGCCAGCAGTTTGGAGTACAATGAGCAGTTCTTC.

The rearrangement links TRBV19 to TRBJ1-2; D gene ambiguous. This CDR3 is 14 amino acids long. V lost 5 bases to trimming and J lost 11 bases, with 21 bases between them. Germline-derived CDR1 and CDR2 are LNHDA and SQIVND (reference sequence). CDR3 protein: CASSASVQRGSYTF. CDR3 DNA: TGTGCCAGTAGTGCGTCGGTCCAGAGAGGTTCGTACACCTTC.

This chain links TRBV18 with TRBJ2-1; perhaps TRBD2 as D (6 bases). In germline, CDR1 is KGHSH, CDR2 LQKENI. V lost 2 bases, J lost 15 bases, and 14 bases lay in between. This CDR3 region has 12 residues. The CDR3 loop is CASSPTDYPRFF. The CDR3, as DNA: TGTGCCAGCTCACCAACGGACTACCCGCGGTTCTTC.

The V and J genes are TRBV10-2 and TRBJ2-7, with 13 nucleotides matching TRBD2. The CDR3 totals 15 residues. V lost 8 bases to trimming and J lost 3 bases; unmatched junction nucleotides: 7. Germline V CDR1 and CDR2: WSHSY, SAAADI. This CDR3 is CASCTGTSGVYEQYF. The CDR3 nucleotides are TGCGCCAGCTGTACTGGGACTAGCGGGGTCTACGAGCAGTACTTC.

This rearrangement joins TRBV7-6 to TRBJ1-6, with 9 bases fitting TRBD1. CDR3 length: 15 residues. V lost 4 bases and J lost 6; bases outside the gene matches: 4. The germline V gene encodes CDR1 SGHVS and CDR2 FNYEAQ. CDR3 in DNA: TGTGCCAGCAGCTCGGGACAGGGTCTTAATTCACCCCTCCACTTT. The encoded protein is CASSSGQGLNSPLHF. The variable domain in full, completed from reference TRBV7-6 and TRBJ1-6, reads GAGVSQSPRYKVTKRGQDVALRCDPISGHVSLYWYRQALGQGPEFLTYFNYEAQQDKSGLPNDRFSAERPEGSISTLTIQRTEQRDSAMYRCASSSGQGLNSPLHFGNGTRLTVT.